What follows is one T cell receptor (beta chain) and its context. Its antigen is not identified. V shed 6 bases and J 7 bases; nucleotides not matched to a gene: 1. CDR3 length: 12 residues. Germline loops: CDR1 MNHNS, CDR2 SASEGT. The data originate from a study of glioma-infiltrating T cells after dendritic cell vaccination. Study background: Autologous tumor lysate-pulsed dendritic cell vaccination was given between about 2003 and 2013. General study points: Patients with more pretreatment TILs had longer time to progression and survival.

TCRdb's table, derived via immunoSEQ multiplex PCR, lists solely in-frame clones and lacks some. The sample includes about 64,000 clones, around 86% of them seen just once. The clonotype originates from a human donor with glioblastoma. The V gene is TRBV6-1, the J gene TRBJ1-4, with 8 bases that match TRBD1. The specimen was blood, collected before dendritic cell vaccination. CDR3 loop: CASRQGGEKLFF. In nucleotides, the CDR3 is TGTGCCAGCAGACAGGGGGGTGAAAAACTGTTTTTT.